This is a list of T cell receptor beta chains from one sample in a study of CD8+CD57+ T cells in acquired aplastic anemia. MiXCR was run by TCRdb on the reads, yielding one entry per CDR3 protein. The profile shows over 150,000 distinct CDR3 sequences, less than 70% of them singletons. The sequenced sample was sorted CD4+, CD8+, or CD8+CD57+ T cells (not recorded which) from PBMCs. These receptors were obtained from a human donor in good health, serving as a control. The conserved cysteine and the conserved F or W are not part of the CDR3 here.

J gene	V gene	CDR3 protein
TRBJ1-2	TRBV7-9	AAGDRGGYT
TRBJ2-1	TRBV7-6	ASSLGALNEQF
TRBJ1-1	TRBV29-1	SVEVNWEGEAF
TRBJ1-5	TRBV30	AWSQNGNQPQH
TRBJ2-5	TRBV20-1	SARPLAGGPLQETQY
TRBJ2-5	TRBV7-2	ASSLASADTQY
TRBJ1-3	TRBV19	ASSTLKNTIY
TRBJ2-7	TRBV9	ASSAGAAYEQY
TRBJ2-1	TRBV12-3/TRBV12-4	ASSPSRAGLDRGDNEQF
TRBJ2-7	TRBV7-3	ASSLGLIYEQY
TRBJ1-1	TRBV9	ASSVKEGQGWTEAF
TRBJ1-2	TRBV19	ASSTGRGERSDGYT
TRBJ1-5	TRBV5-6	ASSPGTAHQPQH
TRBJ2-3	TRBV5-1	ASSFRLAGDTQY
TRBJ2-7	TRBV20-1	SAGDVESSYEQY
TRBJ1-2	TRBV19	ASSRDTFRRCT
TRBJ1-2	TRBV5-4	ASSLSSWGYT
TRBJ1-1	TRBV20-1	SASLQGANTEAF
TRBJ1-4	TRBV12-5	ASGLVRPSVRGVGEKLF
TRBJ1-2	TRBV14	ASSQDVAGAESYT
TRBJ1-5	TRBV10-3	AITNGPGFSEQPQH
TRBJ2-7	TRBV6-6	ASSYSPDSYEQY
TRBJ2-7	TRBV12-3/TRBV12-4	ASSGQGFDEQY
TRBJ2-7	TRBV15	ATSRASSYEQY
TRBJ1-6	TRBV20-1	SAAPHPDNSPLH
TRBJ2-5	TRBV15	ATSSGGTEEAQY
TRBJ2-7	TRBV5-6	ASEKGTRDSSYEQY
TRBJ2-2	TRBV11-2	ASSPGGRDTGELF
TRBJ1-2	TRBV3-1	ASSQGFLGSYGYT
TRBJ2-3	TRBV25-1	ASTQGGDTQY
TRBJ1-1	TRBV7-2	AGSSRVGYTEAF
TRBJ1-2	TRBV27	ASSSLPTRNYGYT
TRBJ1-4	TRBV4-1	ASSATLGEKLF
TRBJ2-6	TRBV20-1	SASKGQGGSGANVLT
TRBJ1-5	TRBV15	ATNRDHNQPQR
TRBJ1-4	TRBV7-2	ASSLGFGEKLF
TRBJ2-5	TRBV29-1	SVDGTGLETQY
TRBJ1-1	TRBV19	ASRPPTENTEAF
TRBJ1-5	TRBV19	ASSRGTGSRAQH
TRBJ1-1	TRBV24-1	ATRAPTDEAF
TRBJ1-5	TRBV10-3	AISGTGGRQPQH
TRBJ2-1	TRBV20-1	SARDPGGSSYNEQF
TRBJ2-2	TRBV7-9	ASSYTGASGTGELF
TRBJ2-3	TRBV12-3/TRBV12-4	ASRGTGNTDTQY
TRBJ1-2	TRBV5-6	ASSRTGGYT
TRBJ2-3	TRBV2	ASSDLHSTTDTQY